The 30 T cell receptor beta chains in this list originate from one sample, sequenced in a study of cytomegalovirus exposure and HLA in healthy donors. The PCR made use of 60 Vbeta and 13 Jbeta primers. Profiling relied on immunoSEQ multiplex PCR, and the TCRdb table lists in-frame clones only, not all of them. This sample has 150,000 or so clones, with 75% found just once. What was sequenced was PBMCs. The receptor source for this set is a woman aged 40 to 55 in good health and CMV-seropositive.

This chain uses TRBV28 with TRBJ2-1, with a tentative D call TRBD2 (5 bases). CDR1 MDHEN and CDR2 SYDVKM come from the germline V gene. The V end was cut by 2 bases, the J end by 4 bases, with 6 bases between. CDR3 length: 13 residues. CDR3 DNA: TGTGCCAGCAGTTTAGGGGAGTACAATGAGCAGTTCTTC. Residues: CASSLGEYNEQFF.

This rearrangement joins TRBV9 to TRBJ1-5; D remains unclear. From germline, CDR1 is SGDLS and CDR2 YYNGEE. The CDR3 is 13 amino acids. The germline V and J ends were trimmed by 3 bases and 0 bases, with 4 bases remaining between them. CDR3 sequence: CASSAHSNQPQHF. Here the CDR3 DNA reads TGTGCCAGCAGCGCCCATAGCAATCAGCCCCAGCATTTT. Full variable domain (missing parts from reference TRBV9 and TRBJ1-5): DSGVTQTPKHLITATGQRVTLRCSPRSGDLSVYWYQQSLDQGLQFLIQYYNGEERAKGNILERFSAQQFPDLHSELNLSSLELGDSALYFCASSAHSNQPQHFGDGTRLSIL.

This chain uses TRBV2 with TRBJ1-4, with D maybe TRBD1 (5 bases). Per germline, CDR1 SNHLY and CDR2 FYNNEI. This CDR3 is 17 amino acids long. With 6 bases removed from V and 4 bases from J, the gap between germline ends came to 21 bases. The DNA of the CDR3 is TGTGCCAGCAGCTCGGTCAGGGTCCCGATTGTTAATGAAAAACTGTTTTTT. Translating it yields CASSSVRVPIVNEKLFF. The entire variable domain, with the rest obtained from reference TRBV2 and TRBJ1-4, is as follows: EPEVTQTPSHQVTQMGQEVILRCVPISNHLYFYWYRQILGQKVEFLVSFYNNEISEKSEIFDDQFSVERPDGSNFTLKIRSTKLEDSAMYFCASSSVRVPIVNEKLFFGSGTQLSVL.

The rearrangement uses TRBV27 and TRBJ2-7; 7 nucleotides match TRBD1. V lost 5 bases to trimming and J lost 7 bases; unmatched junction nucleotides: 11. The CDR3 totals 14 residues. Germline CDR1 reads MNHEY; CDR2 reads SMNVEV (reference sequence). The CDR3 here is CASSTTDRDWEQYF. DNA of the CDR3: TGTGCCAGCAGTACAACTGACAGGGATTGGGAGCAGTACTTC.

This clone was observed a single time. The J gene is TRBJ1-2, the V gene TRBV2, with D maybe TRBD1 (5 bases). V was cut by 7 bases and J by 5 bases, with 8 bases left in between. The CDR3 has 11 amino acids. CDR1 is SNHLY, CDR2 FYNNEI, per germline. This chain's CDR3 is CASTRQYGYTF. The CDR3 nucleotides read TGTGCCAGCACCCGACAGTATGGCTACACCTTC.

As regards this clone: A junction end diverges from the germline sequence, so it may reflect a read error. CDR3 amino acids: CASSTVAGDQELLF. The CDR3 DNA sequence: TGTGCCAGCAGTACTGTGGCGGGAGACCAGGAACTTCTCTTC. The chain has TRBV27 and TRBJ2-1; 7 positions agree with TRBD2. From germline, CDR1 is MNHEY and CDR2 SMNVEV (reference sequence). CDR3 length equals 14 residues.

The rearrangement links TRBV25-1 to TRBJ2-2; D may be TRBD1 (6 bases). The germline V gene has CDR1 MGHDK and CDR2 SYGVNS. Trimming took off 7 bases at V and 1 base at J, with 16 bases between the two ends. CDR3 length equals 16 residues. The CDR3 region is CASTQGVGQNTGELFF. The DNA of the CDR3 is TGTGCCAGCACCCAAGGGGTGGGACAGAACACCGGGGAGCTGTTTTTT.

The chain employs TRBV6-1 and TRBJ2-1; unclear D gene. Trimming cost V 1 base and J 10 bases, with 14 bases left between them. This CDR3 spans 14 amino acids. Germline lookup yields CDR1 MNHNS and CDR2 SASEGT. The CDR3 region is CASSEVHGMSEQFF. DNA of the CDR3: TGTGCCAGCAGTGAAGTCCACGGTATGAGCGAGCAGTTCTTC.

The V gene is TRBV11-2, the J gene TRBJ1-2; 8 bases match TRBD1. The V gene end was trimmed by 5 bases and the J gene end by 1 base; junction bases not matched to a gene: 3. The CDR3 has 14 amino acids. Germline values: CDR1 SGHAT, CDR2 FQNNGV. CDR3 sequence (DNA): TGTGCCAGCAGCCCGGGACAGGTTAACTATGGCTACACCTTC. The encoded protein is CASSPGQVNYGYTF.

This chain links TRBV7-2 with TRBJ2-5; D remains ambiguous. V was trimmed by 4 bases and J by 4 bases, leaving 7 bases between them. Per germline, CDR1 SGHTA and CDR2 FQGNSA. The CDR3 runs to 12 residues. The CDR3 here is CASSWPPETQYF. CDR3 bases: TGTGCCAGCAGCTGGCCCCCAGAGACCCAGTACTTC.

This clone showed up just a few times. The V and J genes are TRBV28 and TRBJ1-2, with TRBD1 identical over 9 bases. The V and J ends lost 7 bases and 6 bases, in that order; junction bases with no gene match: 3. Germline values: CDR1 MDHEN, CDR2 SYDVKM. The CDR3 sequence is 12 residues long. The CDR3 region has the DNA TGTGCCAGCAAAACAGGGGGCGATGGCTACACCTTC. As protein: CASKTGGDGYTF.

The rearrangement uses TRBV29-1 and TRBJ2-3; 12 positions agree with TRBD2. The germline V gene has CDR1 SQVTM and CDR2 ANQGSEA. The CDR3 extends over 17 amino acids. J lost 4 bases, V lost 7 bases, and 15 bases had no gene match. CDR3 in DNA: TGCAGCGGTGTAGGAGTGGGACTAGCGGGCGGGGCAGATACGCAGTATTTT. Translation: CSGVGVGLAGGADTQYF.

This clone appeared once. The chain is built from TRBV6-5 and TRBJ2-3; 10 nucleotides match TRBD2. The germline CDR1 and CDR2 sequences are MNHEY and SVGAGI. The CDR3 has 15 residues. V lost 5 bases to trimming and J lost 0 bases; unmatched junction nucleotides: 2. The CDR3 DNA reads TGTGCCAGCAGTACTAGCGGGGTGAGCACAGATACGCAGTATTTT. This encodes CASSTSGVSTDTQYF.

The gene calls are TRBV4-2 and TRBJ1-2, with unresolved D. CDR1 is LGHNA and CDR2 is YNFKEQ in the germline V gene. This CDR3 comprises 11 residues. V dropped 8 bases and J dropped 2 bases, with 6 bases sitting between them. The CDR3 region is CASGENYGYTF. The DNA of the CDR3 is TGTGCCAGCGGGGAGAACTATGGCTACACCTTC.

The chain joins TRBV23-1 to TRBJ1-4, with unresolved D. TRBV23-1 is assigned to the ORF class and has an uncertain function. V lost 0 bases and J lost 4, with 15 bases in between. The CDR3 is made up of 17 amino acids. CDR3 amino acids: CASSQSRRAGSNEKLFF. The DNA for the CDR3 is TGCGCCAGCAGTCAATCAAGGCGAGCAGGCAGTAATGAAAAACTGTTTTTT.

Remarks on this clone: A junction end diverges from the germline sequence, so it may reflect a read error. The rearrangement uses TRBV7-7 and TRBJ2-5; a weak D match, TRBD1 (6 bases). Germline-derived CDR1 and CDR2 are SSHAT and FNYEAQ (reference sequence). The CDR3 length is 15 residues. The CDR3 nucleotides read TGTGCTAGCAGCCAACAGGGTCAGGCGGTAGAGACCCAGTACTTC. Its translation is CASSQQGQAVETQYF.

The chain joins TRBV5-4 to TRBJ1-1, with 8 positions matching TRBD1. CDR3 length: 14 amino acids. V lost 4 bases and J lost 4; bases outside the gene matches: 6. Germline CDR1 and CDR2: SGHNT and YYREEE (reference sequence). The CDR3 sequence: CASSDQGAVTEAFF. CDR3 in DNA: TGTGCCAGCAGCGATCAGGGGGCGGTCACTGAAGCTTTCTTT.

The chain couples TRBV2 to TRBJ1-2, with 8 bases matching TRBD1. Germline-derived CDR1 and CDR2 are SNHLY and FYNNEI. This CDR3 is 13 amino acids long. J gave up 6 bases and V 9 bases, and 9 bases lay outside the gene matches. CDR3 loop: CASKKDREHGYTF. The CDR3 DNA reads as TGTGCCAGTAAAAAGGACAGGGAGCATGGCTACACCTTC.

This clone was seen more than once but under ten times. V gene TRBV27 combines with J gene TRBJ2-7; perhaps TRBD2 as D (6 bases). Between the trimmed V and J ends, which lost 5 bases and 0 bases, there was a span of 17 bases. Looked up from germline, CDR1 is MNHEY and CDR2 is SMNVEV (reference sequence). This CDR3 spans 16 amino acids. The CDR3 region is CASSANRGTSSYEQYF. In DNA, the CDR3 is TGTGCCAGCAGTGCTAACCGCGGGACCAGCTCCTACGAGCAGTACTTC.

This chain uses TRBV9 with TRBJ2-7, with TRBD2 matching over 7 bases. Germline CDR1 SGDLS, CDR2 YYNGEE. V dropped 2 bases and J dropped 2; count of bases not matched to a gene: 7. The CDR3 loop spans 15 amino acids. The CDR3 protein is CASSVDPAGPYEQYF. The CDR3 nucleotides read TGTGCCAGCAGCGTGGATCCAGCGGGGCCCTACGAGCAGTACTTC.

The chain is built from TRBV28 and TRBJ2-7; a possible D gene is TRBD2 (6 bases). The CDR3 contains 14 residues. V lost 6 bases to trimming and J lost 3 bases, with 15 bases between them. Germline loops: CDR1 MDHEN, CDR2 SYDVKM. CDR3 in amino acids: CASSGGQMDYEQYF. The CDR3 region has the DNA TGTGCCAGCAGCGGAGGGCAGATGGACTACGAGCAGTACTTC.

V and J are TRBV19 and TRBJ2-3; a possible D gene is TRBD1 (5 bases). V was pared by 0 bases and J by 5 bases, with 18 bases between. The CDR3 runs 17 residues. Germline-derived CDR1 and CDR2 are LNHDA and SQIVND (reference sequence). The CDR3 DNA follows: TGTGCCAGTAGTATAGATCTTAGGGTAGGGGCTGAAGATACGCAGTATTTT. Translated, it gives CASSIDLRVGAEDTQYF.

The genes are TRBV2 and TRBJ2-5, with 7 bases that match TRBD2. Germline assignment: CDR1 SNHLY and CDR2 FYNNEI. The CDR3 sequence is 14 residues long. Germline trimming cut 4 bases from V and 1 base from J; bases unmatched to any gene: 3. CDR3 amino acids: CASSATSVQETQYF. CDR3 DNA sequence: TGTGCCAGCAGTGCAACTAGCGTCCAAGAGACCCAGTACTTC.

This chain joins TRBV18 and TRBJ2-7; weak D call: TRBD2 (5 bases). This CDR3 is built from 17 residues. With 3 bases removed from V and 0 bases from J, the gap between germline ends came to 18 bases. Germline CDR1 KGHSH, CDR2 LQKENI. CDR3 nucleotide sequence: TGTGCCAGCTCACCCTTACGGAGGACGGGCAGCTCCTACGAGCAGTACTTC. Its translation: CASSPLRRTGSSYEQYF.

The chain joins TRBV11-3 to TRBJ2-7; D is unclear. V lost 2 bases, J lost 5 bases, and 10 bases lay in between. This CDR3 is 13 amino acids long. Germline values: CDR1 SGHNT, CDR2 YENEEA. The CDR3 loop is CASSLTGSNEQYF. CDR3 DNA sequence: TGTGCCAGCAGCTTAACCGGTAGCAACGAGCAGTACTTC.

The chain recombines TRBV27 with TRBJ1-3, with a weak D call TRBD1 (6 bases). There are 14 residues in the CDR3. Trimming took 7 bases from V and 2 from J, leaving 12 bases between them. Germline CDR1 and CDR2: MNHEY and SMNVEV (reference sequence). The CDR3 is CASTEGGPGNTIYF. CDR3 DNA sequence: TGTGCCAGCACCGAAGGGGGTCCTGGAAACACCATATATTTT.

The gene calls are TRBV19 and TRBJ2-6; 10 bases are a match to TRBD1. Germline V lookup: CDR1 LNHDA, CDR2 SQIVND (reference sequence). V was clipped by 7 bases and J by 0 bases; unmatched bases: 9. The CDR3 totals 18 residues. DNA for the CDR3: TGTGCCAGTACTCCAGGGGGGACAGGGGTCTCTGGGGCCAACGTCCTGACTTTC. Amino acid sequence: CASTPGGTGVSGANVLTF. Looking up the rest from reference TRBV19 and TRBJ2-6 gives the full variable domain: DGGITQSPKYLFRKEGQNVTLSCEQNLNHDAMYWYRQDPGQGLRLIYYSQIVNDFQKGDIAEGYSVSREKKESFPLTVTSAQKNPTAFYLCASTPGGTGVSGANVLTFGAGSRLTVL.

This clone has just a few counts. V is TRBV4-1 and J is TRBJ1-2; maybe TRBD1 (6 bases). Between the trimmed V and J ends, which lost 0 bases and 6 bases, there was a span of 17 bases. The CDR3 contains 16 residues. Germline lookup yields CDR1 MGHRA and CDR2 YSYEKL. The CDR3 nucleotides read TGCGCCAGCAGCCAAGATCAGACAGGAGGCCCGGATGGCTACACCTTC. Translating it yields CASSQDQTGGPDGYTF.

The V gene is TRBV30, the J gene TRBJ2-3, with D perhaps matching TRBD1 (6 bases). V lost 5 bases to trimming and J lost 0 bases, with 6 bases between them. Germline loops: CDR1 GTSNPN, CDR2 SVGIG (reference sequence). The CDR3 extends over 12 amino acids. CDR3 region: CAWQGSTDTQYF. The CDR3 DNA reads TGTGCCTGGCAGGGGAGCACAGATACGCAGTATTTT.

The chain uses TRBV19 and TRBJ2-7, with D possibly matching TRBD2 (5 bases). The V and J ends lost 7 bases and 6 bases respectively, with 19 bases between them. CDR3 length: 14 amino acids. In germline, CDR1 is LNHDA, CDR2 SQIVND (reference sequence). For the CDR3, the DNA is TGTGCCAGTACCCCCGCGGGTCTAGCCGGCGAGCAGTACTTC. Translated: CASTPAGLAGEQYF.